Each of the 8 T cell receptor beta chains below was sequenced from the same sample in a study of blood T cells in healthy people across ages. Through a sample-barcoded 5' primer and a J-beta primer mix, a second PCR was run for about 6 to 12 cycles. TCRdb called the 5' RACE reads again in MiXCR, with one record for every CDR3 protein. The sample carries 780,000 or so distinct CDR3 sequences, just over 55% recorded once. Sequencing input: blood. The receptor set was obtained from a man between 40 and 49 years old in good health.

V is TRBV2 and J is TRBJ1-4; D gene unclear. The CDR3 has 14 amino acids. Germline V gene lookup returns CDR1 SNHLY and CDR2 FYNNEI. V shed 8 bases and J shed 1 base, with 11 bases lying between them. The chain's CDR3 is CASQPGQTNEKLFF. The CDR3 DNA reads TGTGCCAGCCAGCCTGGGCAAACTAATGAAAAACTGTTTTTT.

This chain connects TRBV11-3 to TRBJ2-7, with TRBD2 identical over 7 bases. This CDR3 region has 14 residues. With V trimmed by 7 bases and J by 2 bases, 8 bases remained unmatched. In germline, CDR1 is SGHNT, CDR2 YENEEA. CDR3 sequence reads: CASTMGGSPYEQYF. Here the CDR3 DNA reads TGTGCCAGCACAATGGGAGGGAGCCCCTACGAGCAGTACTTC.

The chain recombines TRBV2 with TRBJ2-1, with D unclear. CDR1 is SNHLY, CDR2 FYNNEI, per germline. V was shortened by 7 bases and J by 0 bases, with 13 bases between the two germline ends. This CDR3 region has 15 residues. The CDR3 bases are TGTGCCAGCACCGAGCTAGTTAGCTCCTACAATGAGCAGTTCTTC. Translated: CASTELVSSYNEQFF.

This clonotype has just one count. CDR3 protein: CASSLDRDSPPTF. The DNA of the CDR3 is TGTGCCAGCAGCTTAGACCGGGACAGTCCCCCCACCTTC. J is TRBJ1-2 and V is TRBV7-9; the match to TRBD1 covers 7 bases. Germline values: CDR1 SEHNR, CDR2 FQNEAQ (reference sequence). The CDR3 length is 13 residues. The junction had 9 bases not matched to a gene; V was cut back by 1 base and J by 13 bases.

The chain combines TRBV28 with TRBJ1-4; tentatively, D is TRBD1 (6 bases). The CDR3 sequence is 14 residues long. The germline V and J ends were trimmed by 7 bases and 8 bases, with 17 bases remaining between them. Per germline, CDR1 MDHEN and CDR2 SYDVKM. In nucleotides, the CDR3 is TGTGCCAGCACCGCCGTAGGGGGTATCGAAAAACTGTTTTTT. It codes for CASTAVGGIEKLFF.

The chain links TRBV12-3 or TRBV12-4 to TRBJ2-4; D may match TRBD1 or TRBD2 (5 bases each). The V and J ends lost 6 bases and 9 bases respectively, with 18 bases between them. The CDR3 is made up of 14 amino acids. The CDR3: CASRPGPRGTIQYF. Written as DNA, the CDR3 is TGTGCCAGCAGACCGGGACCCCGGGGTACCATTCAGTACTTC.

The V call is TRBV27, the J call TRBJ1-2; no reliable D call. Trimming removed 5 bases from V and 3 bases from J, with 13 bases in between. Germline CDR1 MNHEY, CDR2 SMNVEV (reference sequence). The CDR3 consists of 14 residues. The CDR3 bases are TGTGCCAGCAGTCTAACTCCCGTTGACTATGGCTACACCTTC. Its translation is CASSLTPVDYGYTF.

The sample holds a few counts of this clonotype. V is TRBV7-3 and J is TRBJ1-2, with a tentative D call TRBD1 (6 bases). The CDR3 loop spans 15 amino acids. V lost 6 bases and J lost 2, with 16 bases in between. Germline CDR1 is SGHTA and CDR2 is FQGTGA. The CDR3, as DNA: TGTGCCAGCAGTCTCAAGGGGGGGGAGAACTATGGCTACACCTTC. Its translation: CASSLKGGENYGYTF.